These 18 T cell receptor beta chains share one sample of origin, sequenced in a study of T cells in Graves' hyperthyroidism and ophthalmopathy. There were TCR beta CDR3 regions amplified from RNA transcripts. The HTBI primer set served for first-round RT-PCR of the TCR CDR3. TCRdb recomputed calls from the multiplex PCR reads with MiXCR, one row per CDR3 protein. The sample carries about 610,000 distinct CDR3 sequences, about 15% recorded once. Source material: blood. All receptors come from a woman in her forties with Graves' ophthalmopathy.

V and J are TRBV20-1 and TRBJ2-5; 7 bases fit TRBD1. With V trimmed by 6 bases and J by 5 bases, 9 bases remained unmatched. The CDR3 is 13 amino acids. CDR1 and CDR2 from the germline V gene are DFQATT and SNEGSKA (reference sequence). CDR3 sequence reads: CSADEQGSETQYF. The DNA of the CDR3 is TGCAGTGCAGACGAACAGGGGAGCGAGACCCAGTACTTC.

This clonotype was seen many times. This chain connects TRBV6-1 to TRBJ2-7; a possible D gene is TRBD2 (6 bases). V shed 5 bases and J shed 7 bases, with 15 bases lying between them. The CDR3 is 13 amino acids. CDR1 is MNHNS and CDR2 is SASEGT in the germline V gene. CDR3 residues: CASSRDSISEQYF. Here the CDR3 DNA reads TGTGCCAGCAGTCGGGACTCGATAAGTGAGCAGTACTTC.

There are many counts of this clonotype. V gene TRBV19 combines with J gene TRBJ2-5; TRBD2 might be the D (5 bases). CDR3 size: 14 residues. Trimming pared 5 bases from V and 2 bases from J, leaving 12 bases between. Germline CDR1 and CDR2: LNHDA and SQIVND (reference sequence). CDR3 sequence: CASSVPGKQETQYF. In DNA, the CDR3 is TGTGCCAGTAGTGTACCGGGGAAACAAGAGACCCAGTACTTC. Drawing the rest from reference TRBV19 and TRBJ2-5, the complete variable domain is DGGITQSPKYLFRKEGQNVTLSCEQNLNHDAMYWYRQDPGQGLRLIYYSQIVNDFQKGDIAEGYSVSREKKESFPLTVTSAQKNPTAFYLCASSVPGKQETQYFGPGTRLLVL.

This clonotype has just a few counts. The chain combines TRBV7-9 with TRBJ1-3; the match to TRBD1 covers 8 bases. Germline CDR1 reads SEHNR; CDR2 reads FQNEAQ (reference sequence). The CDR3 length is 14 residues. The V gene end was trimmed by 5 bases and the J gene end by 8 bases; junction bases not matched to a gene: 8. CDR3 loop: CASSPRTGSDTIYF. CDR3 nucleotides: TGTGCCAGCAGCCCTCGGACAGGGTCGGACACCATATATTTT.

This clonotype was detected ten times or more. The chain has TRBV15 and TRBJ2-5; TRBD1 agrees at 7 bases. The CDR3 runs to 15 residues. Germline V gene lookup returns CDR1 LNHNV and CDR2 YYDKDF (reference sequence). The junction had 6 bases not matched to a gene; V was cut back by 1 base and J by 4 bases. The DNA of the CDR3 is TGTGCCACCAGCAGAGGACAGGGAAAGGGAGAGACCCAGTACTTC. Translation gives CATSRGQGKGETQYF.

This clonotype was observed many times. The chain combines TRBV14 with TRBJ2-2, with TRBD1 identical over 7 bases. CDR1 is SGHDN and CDR2 is FVKESK in the germline V gene. With V trimmed by 5 bases and J by 5 bases, 14 bases remained unmatched. The CDR3 is 17 residues long. The CDR3 spells CASSASQTGSRTGELFF. The CDR3 bases are TGTGCCAGCAGCGCAAGTCAGACAGGGTCCCGTACCGGGGAGCTGTTTTTT.

In its sample, this clonotype was seen many times. CDR3 loop: CASSQIGTSGAYEQYF. CDR3 in DNA: TGTGCCAGCAGCCAAATAGGGACTAGCGGGGCCTACGAGCAGTACTTC. The chain has TRBV7-2 and TRBJ2-7; TRBD2 agrees at 13 bases. Germline-derived CDR1 and CDR2 are SGHTA and FQGNSA. Trimming at V came to 5 bases and at J to 2 bases, leaving 6 bases not matched to a gene. This CDR3 comprises 16 residues.

The chain uses TRBV3-1 and TRBJ2-7; 8 nucleotides match TRBD2. V was pared by 3 bases and J by 1 base, with 8 bases of the junction left unmatched. Germline values: CDR1 LGHDT, CDR2 YNNKEL (reference sequence). The CDR3 spans 16 residues. The CDR3, as DNA: TGTGCCAGCAGCCATTACAGAGCGGGAGTTTCCTACGAGCAGTACTTC. Protein: CASSHYRAGVSYEQYF.

There are a few counts of this clonotype. The chain is built from TRBV5-1 and TRBJ1-1; TRBD1 aligns across 9 bases. The J segment lost 5 bases and the V segment lost 4 bases, leaving 9 bases of the junction unmatched. The CDR3 loop spans 15 amino acids. Per germline, CDR1 SGHRS and CDR2 YFSETQ. This CDR3 is CASSPGQGGFTEAFF. CDR3 in DNA: TGCGCCAGCAGCCCGGGACAGGGAGGATTTACTGAAGCTTTCTTT.

This clonotype was seen at least ten times. The chain is built from TRBV7-8 and TRBJ2-2, with 13 nucleotides matching TRBD2. J was trimmed by 6 bases and V by 1 base; bases with no gene match: 8. CDR1 and CDR2 (germline): SGHVS, FQNEAQ. The CDR3 covers 18 residues. CDR3 nucleotide sequence: TGTGCCAGCAGCTTAGTGGGGACTAGCGGGACGTATGCCGGGGAGCTGTTTTTT. Amino acid sequence: CASSLVGTSGTYAGELFF.

This clonotype was detected a few times. The gene calls are TRBV3-1 and TRBJ1-1, with a possible D match to TRBD1 (6 bases). V lost 5 bases to trimming and J lost 3 bases, with 16 bases between them. In germline, CDR1 is LGHDT, CDR2 YNNKEL (reference sequence). The CDR3 consists of 15 residues. CDR3 sequence: CASSKIQGFDTEAFF. CDR3 bases: TGTGCCAGCAGCAAAATACAGGGTTTTGACACTGAAGCTTTCTTT.

The table lists this clonotype with many counts. The chain carries TRBV29-1 and TRBJ2-7, with TRBD1 matching 8 bases. Germline-derived CDR1 and CDR2 are SQVTM and ANQGSEA. The CDR3 runs 14 residues. V was clipped by 1 base and J by 5 bases; unmatched bases: 7. CDR3: CSVEGGQGAHEQYF. CDR3 nucleotides: TGCAGCGTTGAAGGTGGGCAGGGGGCTCACGAGCAGTACTTC.

This clonotype was found many times. The J gene is TRBJ2-5, the V gene TRBV11-2, with TRBD2 identical over 7 bases. Trimming at V came to 5 bases and at J to 1 base, leaving 10 bases not matched to a gene. Germline values: CDR1 SGHAT, CDR2 FQNNGV. CDR3 size: 16 residues. The CDR3: CASSLGVAGLQETQYF. CDR3 coding DNA: TGTGCCAGCAGCCTCGGAGTAGCGGGTCTCCAAGAGACCCAGTACTTC.

In this sample, this clonotype turned up once. Possible read error: a much larger clone is one base away. This rearrangement joins TRBV12-3 or TRBV12-4 to TRBJ2-7; 11 bases map to TRBD1. This CDR3 is 14 amino acids long. V was clipped by 6 bases and J by 4 bases; unmatched bases: 5. The CDR3 coding sequence is TGTGCCAGCAGGGGACAGGGGGGAGGTTACGAGCAGTACTTC. It codes for CASRGQGGGYEQYF.

This clonotype was detected a few times. CDR3 nucleotide sequence: TGTGCCAGCTCACCACCGCAGTCTCCCTCCTACGAGCAGTACTTC. Its translation: CASSPPQSPSYEQYF. The gene calls are TRBV18 and TRBJ2-7; D unresolved. Germline values: CDR1 KGHSH, CDR2 LQKENI. This CDR3 comprises 15 residues. Between the trimmed V and J ends, which lost 0 bases and 0 bases, there was a span of 9 bases. The entire variable domain, with the rest obtained from reference TRBV18 and TRBJ2-7, is as follows: NAGVMQNPRHLVRRRGQEARLRCSPMKGHSHVYWYRQLPEEGLKFMVYLQKENIIDESGMPKERFSAEFPKEGPSILRIQQVVRGDSAAYFCASSPPQSPSYEQYFGPGTRLTVT.

This clonotype was counted between two and nine times. The chain carries TRBV6-2 or TRBV6-3 and TRBJ1-1; tentative D call: TRBD1 (6 bases). CDR1 is MNHEY and CDR2 is SVGEGT in the germline V gene. The CDR3 is 14 residues long. Trimming cost V 5 bases and J 1 base, with 11 bases left between them. The CDR3 DNA reads as TGTGCCAGCAGTCGACAGGCCTCGAACACTGAAGCTTTCTTT. Residues: CASSRQASNTEAFF.

The CDR3 nucleotides read TGTGCCAGCAGCTCTGAGATCTCATACTATCAGCCCCAGCATTTT. It yields the protein CASSSEISYYQPQHF. The chain links TRBV12-3 or TRBV12-4 to TRBJ1-5; D is unresolved. This CDR3 has 15 amino acids. The V and J ends lost 6 bases and 5 bases respectively, with 17 bases between them.

The chain recombines TRBV28 with TRBJ2-1; 9 bases map to TRBD1. Germline V gene data show CDR1 as MDHEN and CDR2 as SYDVKM. The CDR3 covers 17 residues. J was trimmed by 2 bases and V by 5 bases; bases with no gene match: 10. CDR3 loop: CASSAPIGQGTYNEQFF. CDR3 in DNA: TGTGCCAGCAGTGCCCCGATAGGACAGGGGACCTACAATGAGCAGTTCTTC.